This T cell receptor beta chain was found in a study of graft-versus-host responses after intestinal transplantation. Assay used: immunoSEQ multiplex PCR; TCRdb lists only in-frame clones, some missing. This sample has 30,000 or so clones, with about four fifths found just once. Remarks on this clone: Its antigen is undetermined.

Per the germline V gene, CDR1 is KGHSH and CDR2 is LQKENI. This CDR3 region has 14 residues. Trimming cost V 2 bases and J 5 bases, with 10 bases left between them. The gene calls are TRBV18 and TRBJ2-1; D unclear. The receptor comes from a human donor who received an intestinal transplant. Here the sequenced sample was unstimulated CD8+ T cells sorted from spleen or lymph node cells, taken before intestinal transplant. CDR3 DNA sequence: TGTGCCAGCTCACCATATGACGGAGACAATGAGCAGTTCTTC. Its protein is CASSPYDGDNEQFF.